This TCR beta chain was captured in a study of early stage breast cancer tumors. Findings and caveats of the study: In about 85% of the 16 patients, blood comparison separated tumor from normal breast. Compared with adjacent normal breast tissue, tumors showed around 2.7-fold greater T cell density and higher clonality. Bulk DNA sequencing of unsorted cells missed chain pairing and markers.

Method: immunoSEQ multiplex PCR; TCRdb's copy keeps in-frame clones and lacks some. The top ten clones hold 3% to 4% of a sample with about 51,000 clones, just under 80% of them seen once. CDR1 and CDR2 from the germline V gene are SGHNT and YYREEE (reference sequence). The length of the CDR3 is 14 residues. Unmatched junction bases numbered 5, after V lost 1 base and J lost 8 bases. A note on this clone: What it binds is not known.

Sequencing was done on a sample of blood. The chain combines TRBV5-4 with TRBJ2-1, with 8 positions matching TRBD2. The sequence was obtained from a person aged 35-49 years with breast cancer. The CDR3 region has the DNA TGTGCCAGCAGCTTGTCTAGCGGGCCATATGAGCAGTTCTTC. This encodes CASSLSSGPYEQFF.